This TCR beta chain was recorded in a study of cytomegalovirus exposure and HLA in healthy donors. Study results and caveats: Cytomegalovirus status was reportedly diagnosed by the classifier with high sensitivity and specificity.

A remark on this clone: Antigen specificity is unknown.

V lost 6 bases and J 10 bases, leaving 13 bases between the germline ends. Germline assignment: CDR1 SNHLY and CDR2 FYNNEI. The CDR3 has 12 residues. The method was immunoSEQ multiplex PCR; TCRdb's version includes in-frame clones alone and lacks a portion of them. The sample holds approximately 90,000 clones, 96% seen once. The J gene is TRBJ2-1, the V gene TRBV2, with D perhaps matching TRBD1 (6 bases). The TCR comes from a man younger than 30 in good health and CMV-seronegative. The sample consisted of PBMCs. This chain's CDR3 is CASRADRLEQFF. The CDR3 nucleotides are TGTGCCAGCAGAGCTGACAGGCTGGAGCAGTTCTTC.